This entry features one T cell receptor (beta chain) sequence. This entry is derived from a study of cytomegalovirus exposure and HLA in healthy donors. About the study: Among the approximately 430 donors who were genotyped, roughly 76% fell in the genetic ancestry cluster that is associated with self-reported Caucasian donors.

Per germline, CDR1 SGHTS and CDR2 YDEGEE. The CDR3 sequence is 14 residues long. The V and J ends lost 0 bases and 1 base respectively, with 7 bases between them. Vbeta (60) and Jbeta (13) primers were used in the PCR. Measured with immunoSEQ multiplex PCR; TCRdb has only the in-frame clones, and not every one. The sample has more than 150,000 clones, roughly 80% seen once; the top ten hold 0.25% to 0.3%. The sample was PBMCs. This TCR derives from a boy aged 5-17 years in good health and CMV-seronegative. This sequence joins TRBV5-8 and TRBJ1-1; no clear D gene. CDR3 loop: CASSLVGKNTEAFF. CDR3 sequence (DNA): TGTGCCAGCAGCTTGGTTGGCAAGAACACTGAAGCTTTCTTT.